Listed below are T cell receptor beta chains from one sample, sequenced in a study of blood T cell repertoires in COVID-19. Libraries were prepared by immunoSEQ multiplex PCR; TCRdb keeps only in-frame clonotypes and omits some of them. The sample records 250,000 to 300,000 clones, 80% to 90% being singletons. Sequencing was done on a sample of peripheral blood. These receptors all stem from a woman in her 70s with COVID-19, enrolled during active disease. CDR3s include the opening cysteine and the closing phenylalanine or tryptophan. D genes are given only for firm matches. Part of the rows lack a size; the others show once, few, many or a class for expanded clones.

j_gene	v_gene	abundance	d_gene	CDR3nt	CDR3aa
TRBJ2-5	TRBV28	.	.	TGTGCCAGCAGTCCACCTTTAGAGCGAGAGACCCAGTACTTC	CASSPPLERETQYF
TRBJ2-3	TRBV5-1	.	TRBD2	TGCGCCAGCAGCGTCAGACTAGCGGGGCAGAATACGCAGTATTTT	CASSVRLAGQNTQYF
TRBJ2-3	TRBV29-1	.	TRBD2	TGCAGCGTTCGCGCGACTAGCGGGGGGAGCACAGATACGCAGTATTTT	CSVRATSGGSTDTQYF
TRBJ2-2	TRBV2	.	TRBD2	TGTGCCAGCAGTGAAGGGGGGGGACCCACCGGGGAGCTGTTTTTT	CASSEGGGPTGELFF
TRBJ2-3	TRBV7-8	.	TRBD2	TGTGCCAGCAGCTTAGAAACTAGCGCAGATACGCAGTATTTT	CASSLETSADTQYF
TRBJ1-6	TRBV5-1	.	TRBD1	TGCGCCAGCAGCTTGTTAACAGGGGAAGAATCACCCCTCCACTTT	CASSLLTGEESPLHF
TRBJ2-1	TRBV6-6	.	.	TGTGCCAGCAGTAATATAGCCGGCCAGTTCTTC	CASSNIAGQFF
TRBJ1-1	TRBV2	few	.	TGTGCCAGCAGTAGCCCTGCGAACACTGAAGCTTTCTTT	CASSSPANTEAFF
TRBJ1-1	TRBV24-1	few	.	TGTGCCACCAGTGATTACGCCAGGGGTCCGAGCACTGAAGCTTTCTTT	CATSDYARGPSTEAFF
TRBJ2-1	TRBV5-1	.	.	TGCGCCAGCAGCTTGTTCGCGGGGGCGTACAATGAGCAGTTCTTC	CASSLFAGAYNEQFF
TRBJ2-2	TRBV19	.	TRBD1	TGTGCCAGTACCCCTCCCAGGGGGCGCAGCACCGGGGAGCTGTTTTTT	CASTPPRGRSTGELFF
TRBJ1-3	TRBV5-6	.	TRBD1	TGTGCCAGCAGCTTGGGACAGGGAGTCTCTGGAAACACCATATATTTT	CASSLGQGVSGNTIYF
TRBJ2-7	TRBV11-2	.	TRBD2	TGTGCCAGCAGGACTAGCGGGGGTTCCTCCTACGAGCAGTACTTC	CASRTSGGSSYEQYF
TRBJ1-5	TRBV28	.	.	TGTGCCACCCGGTTACAGGGTAGTAATCAGCCCCAGCATTTT	CATRLQGSNQPQHF
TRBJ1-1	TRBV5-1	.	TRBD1	TGCGCCAGCAGCGGCAGGGGGGCTGAAGCTTTCTTT	CASSGRGAEAFF
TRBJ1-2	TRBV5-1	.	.	TGCGCCAGCCCAAATCGGCAGGGCTTGGGGGGTGGCGGCTACACCTTC	CASPNRQGLGGGGYTF
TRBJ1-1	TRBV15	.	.	TGTGCCACCAGCCCATGGGAGGGGAGGGGGAGCACTGAAGCTTTCTTT	CATSPWEGRGSTEAFF
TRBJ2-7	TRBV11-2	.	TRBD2	TGTGCCAGCAGAATCCCGGGGGGAAGGCACGAGCAGTACTTC	CASRIPGGRHEQYF
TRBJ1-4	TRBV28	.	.	TGTGCCAGCAGTGCCCCCCCTAGCGAAAAACTGTTTTTT	CASSAPPSEKLFF
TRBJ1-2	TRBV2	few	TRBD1	TGTGCCAGCAGCACCTTACCGGGACAGGGTTCGGCTATCACCTTC	CASSTLPGQGSAITF
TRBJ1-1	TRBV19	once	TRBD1	TGTGCCAGTACTTCCTGGACAGGGGGCCGTATGAACACTGAAGCTTTCTTT	CASTSWTGGRMNTEAFF
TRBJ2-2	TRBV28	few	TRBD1	TGTGCCAGCACTCCTTGGGACAGGGACACCGGGGAGCTGTTTTTT	CASTPWDRDTGELFF
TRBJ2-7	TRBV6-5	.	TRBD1	TGTGCCAGCAGTCCGGGACAGAGGAACGAGCAGTACTTC	CASSPGQRNEQYF
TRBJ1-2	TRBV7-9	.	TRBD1	TGTGCCAGCAGCTCGCTGACAGGGAACTATGGCTACACCTTC	CASSSLTGNYGYTF
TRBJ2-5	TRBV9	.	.	TGTGCCAGCAGCGTAGATGTGGGGGGACTAGAGACCCAGTACTTC	CASSVDVGGLETQYF
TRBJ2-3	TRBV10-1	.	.	TGCGCCAGCAGTGAACGGTTAGACACAGATACGCAGTATTTT	CASSERLDTDTQYF
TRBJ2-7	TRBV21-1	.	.	TGTGCCAGCAGCAAAGGAGTGGAGGGGAATACCTACGAGCAGTACTTC	CASSKGVEGNTYEQYF
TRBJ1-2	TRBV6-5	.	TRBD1	TGTGCCAGCAGCAGGTTCGGGACAGGGGGAGGCTACACCTTC	CASSRFGTGGGYTF
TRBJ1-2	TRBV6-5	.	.	TGTGCCAGCAGTTACAATATGGGACTCACTATGAACACCTTC	CASSYNMGLTMNTF
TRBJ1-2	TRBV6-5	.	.	TGTGCCAGCAGTCTCGGGACTGACTATGGCTACACCTTC	CASSLGTDYGYTF
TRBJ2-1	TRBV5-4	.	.	TGTGCCAGCAGTTGGGGCCTGGCCAACAATGAGCAGTTCTTC	CASSWGLANNEQFF
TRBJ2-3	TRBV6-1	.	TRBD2	TGTGCCAGCAGTGAAGGAAGGAGACTAGCGGTAGCAGATACGCAGTATTTT	CASSEGRRLAVADTQYF
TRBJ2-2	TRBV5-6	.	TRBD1	TGTGCCAGCAGCGGTACCCGGGACAGGGGGCGAGGGGAGCTGTTTTTT	CASSGTRDRGRGELFF
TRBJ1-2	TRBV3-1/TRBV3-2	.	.	TGTGCCAGCAGCCATGAAGGGACCGCGGGGGGCTACACCTTC	CASSHEGTAGGYTF
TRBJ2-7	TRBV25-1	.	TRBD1	TGTGCCAGCAGTGGGGACAGGGGACCCCGCGAGCAGTACTTC	CASSGDRGPREQYF
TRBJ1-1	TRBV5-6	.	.	TGTGCCAGCAGCTTATCAGGGGTGTACACTGAAGCTTTCTTT	CASSLSGVYTEAFF
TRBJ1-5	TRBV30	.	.	TGTGCCTGGAGTGTTATTCAGGGTCAGCCCCAGCATTTT	CAWSVIQGQPQHF
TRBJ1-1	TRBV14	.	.	TGTGCCAGCAGCCAGCTTAAGAGTCTCGGACTAACGAACACTGAAGCTTTCTTT	CASSQLKSLGLTNTEAFF
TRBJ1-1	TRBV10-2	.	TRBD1	TGCGCCAGCAGTCGGACAGGGGGCTCGGACACTGAAGCTTTCTTT	CASSRTGGSDTEAFF
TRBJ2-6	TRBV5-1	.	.	TGCGCCAGCAAAGAACGCACGAGCTCTGGGGCCAACGTCCTGACTTTC	CASKERTSSGANVLTF
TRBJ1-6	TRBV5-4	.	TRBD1	TGTGCCAGCAGCCTCGGACAGGGGGCTTCCCTCCACTTT	CASSLGQGASLHF
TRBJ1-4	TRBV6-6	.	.	TGTGCCAGCAGTTACTCGACGGGGGGTAATGAAAAACTGTTTTTT	CASSYSTGGNEKLFF
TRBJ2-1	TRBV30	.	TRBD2	TGTGCCTGGAGTCCCGAGCGGGGGGGTATTGAGCAGTTCTTC	CAWSPERGGIEQFF